This T cell receptor beta chain is drawn from a study of blood T cells in healthy people across ages (dated by TCRdb to between 2014 and 2016). Background for the entire study: Template switching captured roughly one uniquely barcoded TCR beta cDNA molecule per two T cells in model experiments. Four age groups were formed from the donors: young (average roughly 15 years), middle-aged (approximately 40), aged (roughly 59) and long-lived (82). Two additional independent replicas of 1 million unique cDNA reads from the same blood draw were analyzed for two donors (one aged 18 to 29 and one aged 80 or older). To avoid experimental bias, donors of different ages were spread randomly across the sequencing lanes. Using deep sequencing normalized with unique cDNA molecular identifiers, the study measured how TCR beta repertoire diversity changes with age.

The CDR1 and CDR2 encoded by the germline V gene are MGHRA and YSYEKL. V is cut by 5 bases and J by 4 bases, and the space between the germline ends is 14 bases. The CDR3, cysteine through phenylalanine, is 14 amino acids long. Only the CDR3 portion is preserved as DNA: 42 bases, with reading frame beginning at the first base. Donors were 40 or so systemically healthy Caucasian individuals from Russia aged roughly 6 to 95 years. Each donor gave 8.5 to 10 milliliters of peripheral blood, collected into EDTA-treated Vacutainer tubes. Ficoll-Paque density-gradient centrifugation was used to isolate PBMCs, with at least 6.5 million per sample. Trizol reagent was used to extract total RNA from the PBMCs, yielding at least 5.5 micrograms per sample. For every donor, flow cytometry on a PBMC aliquot measured the percentage of naive CD45RAhigh/CD27high T cells. The library relied on 5' RACE. The reads were generated on an Illumina HiSeq 2500. A second roughly 7 to 12 cycle PCR used a sample-barcoded 5' primer and a J-beta primer mix. A unique molecular identifier was introduced onto each TCR beta cDNA molecule by a template-switch 5' adaptor carrying 12 random nucleotides. Each sample yielded at least 2.5 million CDR3-containing paired-end reads. First-strand cDNA synthesis was performed from all RNA using the Mint cDNA synthesis kit, with priming by a TRBC-specific oligonucleotide. Following uracil-DNA glycosylase treatment, all cDNA underwent a first 18-cycle PCR with the universal primers M1SS and BC2_uni_R. The original methods were these. For normalization, 1 million high-quality reads were randomly selected from each sample, with every read carrying a distinct molecular identifier. Reads with shared molecular identifiers were discarded instead of being binned into consensus sequences. MiTCR, run with a Q25 quality threshold and the strictest error-elimination algorithm, handled CDR3 identification, clonotype clustering and error correction. A nonparametric unseen species model using Euler transformation provided a lower-bound estimate of total TCR beta diversity. TCRdb trimmed public reads at Q25 via fastp, called clones via MiXCR and kept in-frame beta chains. Records with the same CDR3 protein are collapsed into one entry carrying the most frequent genes and DNA. What appears here as the V and J calls and clone size reflects TCRdb's work, not the paper's. The sample table records 1.5 million or so distinct CDR3 sequences; 40% to 45% of these occur just once. The ten largest clones add up to over 3.5% of the sample.

General study outcomes and caveats: Bulk unsorted PBMC profiling prevented conclusive comparison of naive and antigen-experienced compartments. Total diversity estimates from one million sequenced T cells were considered lower bounds and underestimates. As age increased, observed TCR beta diversity per million T cells dropped in a roughly linear way, and a significant reduction was already evident by age 40. Because donor CMV infection status was unknown, age-related changes in expanded clonotypes were potentially confounded. Compared with the aged group, the long-lived group had more naive CD4+ T cells, fewer expanded clones and increased TCR diversity, suggesting age selection. Observed TCR beta diversity correlated strongly with the percentage of naive T cells measured by flow cytometry.

As to this clonotype: What antigen it recognizes has not been identified. It has no much larger one-base neighbor in the sample; base qualities were not kept.

The receptor chain draws on TRBV4-1 and TRBJ2-5; the D gene could be TRBD1 or TRBD2, each one agreeing over 6 bases. What was sequenced was blood. The source of this sequence is a woman between 18 and 29 years old in good health. The nucleotide sequence is given as TGCGCCAGCAGCGACGGGGGCTCCCTAGAGACCCAGTACTTC. Its translation is CASSDGGSLETQYF.